What follows describes a single TCR beta chain. What it recognizes is unknown. Germline V CDR1 and CDR2: LNHDA, SQIVND (reference sequence). This CDR3 spans 14 amino acids. Trimming took 8 bases from V and 3 from J; bases not matched to a gene: 6. The sample is drawn from a study of CD8 T cells in Susac syndrome. The authors reverse transcribed about 0.5 to 1 ug RNA with random hexamers. TCRdb processed the immunoSEQ multiplex PCR reads anew with MiXCR; each CDR3 protein has one entry. The sample has about 82,000 distinct CDR3 sequences; 96% are singletons. Whole-study results and caveats: In TEMRA cells and active patients, CD8+ clonal expansion in Susac reached its peak.

The chain links TRBV19 to TRBJ1-5; 8 positions match TRBD1. Material for sequencing was CD8+ T cells from PBMCs. This TCR derives from a human donor with Susac syndrome. The CDR3 protein is CASGPTGANQPQHF. The CDR3 nucleotides read TGTGCCAGTGGACCGACAGGGGCCAATCAGCCCCAGCATTTT.